Each of the 17 T cell receptor beta chains below was sequenced from the same sample in a study of T cell responses to AZD1222 COVID-19 vaccine. Method: immunoSEQ multiplex PCR; TCRdb's copy keeps in-frame clones and lacks some. There are 130,000 to 150,000 clones in the sample; 91% occur only once, and 4% to 6% lies in the top ten. Sequenced material: peripheral blood, taken on day 0 of AZD1222 vaccination. The source of these receptors is an adult in good health.

V gene TRBV7-8 combines with J gene TRBJ1-2, with 9 bases fitting TRBD1. The CDR3 runs 14 residues. CDR1 and CDR2 (germline): SGHVS, FQNEAQ. The V gene end was trimmed by 7 bases and the J gene end by 7 bases; junction bases not matched to a gene: 10. The CDR3 is CASKQGAYSVGYTF. The CDR3 coding sequence is TGTGCCAGCAAACAGGGGGCGTACAGCGTTGGCTACACCTTC.

The rearrangement joins TRBV7-2 to TRBJ2-3; no reliable D call. Trimming shortened V by 4 bases and J by 2 bases, and 4 bases separated the two germline ends. In germline, CDR1 is SGHTA, CDR2 FQGNSA. This CDR3 contains 12 residues. This CDR3 reads CASSSYTDTQYF. CDR3 sequence (DNA): TGTGCCAGCAGCTCCTACACAGATACGCAGTATTTT.

The V and J genes are TRBV7-8 and TRBJ1-2; TRBD1 might be the D (6 bases). The CDR3 extends over 15 amino acids. The germline CDR1 and CDR2 sequences are SGHVS and FQNEAQ. Between the trimmed V and J ends, which lost 1 base and 7 bases, there was a span of 16 bases. The CDR3, as DNA: TGTGCCAGCAGCTTAGACCCCTCCTCGGGGGCTGGCTACACCTTC. It translates to CASSLDPSSGAGYTF.

Here the CDR3 reads CASSQSQAVNTEAFF. The DNA of the CDR3 is TGCGCCAGCAGCCAATCACAGGCGGTTAACACTGAAGCTTTCTTT. This chain links TRBV5-1 with TRBJ1-1; a possible D gene is TRBD1 (5 bases). V lost 4 bases to trimming and J lost 2 bases, with 15 bases between them. The CDR3 is 15 residues long. Germline V gene sequence: CDR1 SGHRS, CDR2 YFSETQ. Supplemented by reference TRBV5-1 and TRBJ1-1, the full variable domain reads KAGVTQTPRYLIKTRGQQVTLSCSPISGHRSVSWYQQTPGQGLQFLFEYFSETQRNKGNFPGRFSGRQFSNSRSEMNVSTLELGDSALYLCASSQSQAVNTEAFFGQGTRLTVV.

The chain joins TRBV6-1 to TRBJ2-2; D remains ambiguous. V was trimmed by 3 bases and J by 0 bases, leaving 8 bases between them. The V gene's germline CDR1 is MNHNS and CDR2 SASEGT. CDR3 length: 15 amino acids. Written as DNA, the CDR3 is TGTGCCAGCAGTGAGACATACGCGAACACCGGGGAGCTGTTTTTT. Its protein is CASSETYANTGELFF.

The chain links TRBV28 to TRBJ1-2; D ambiguous. The CDR3 has 13 residues. V lost 2 bases and J 5 bases, leaving 9 bases between the germline ends. From germline, CDR1 is MDHEN and CDR2 SYDVKM. The CDR3 nucleotides read TGTGCCAGCAGTTTAGGCCCGGGGTATGGCTACACCTTC. Its protein product is CASSLGPGYGYTF.

This clone was counted once. The rearrangement uses TRBV5-5 and TRBJ1-3; D perhaps matches TRBD1 (5 bases). Trimming took off 4 bases at V and 0 bases at J, with 17 bases between the two ends. Germline V CDR1 and CDR2: SGHKS, YYEKEE (reference sequence). CDR3 size: 17 residues. The CDR3 nucleotides read TGTGCCAGCAGCCGTGGGGACGGGAGATTCTCTGGAAACACCATATATTTT. As protein: CASSRGDGRFSGNTIYF.

This sequence joins TRBV6-4 and TRBJ2-7; D ambiguous. The CDR3 is made up of 12 amino acids. Trimming stripped 4 bases from V and 3 bases from J, with 7 bases between. Germline lookup yields CDR1 MRHNA and CDR2 SNTAGT. Written as DNA, the CDR3 is TGTGCCAGCAGTGTATCGGGCTACGAGCAGTACTTC. Amino acids: CASSVSGYEQYF.

The chain uses TRBV4-1 and TRBJ2-1, with 12 bases aligning to TRBD2. Germline loops: CDR1 MGHRA, CDR2 YSYEKL. With 2 bases clipped from V and 5 bases from J, the junction kept 1 base outside the gene matches. This CDR3 comprises 15 residues. The CDR3 loop is CASSQTSGGHNEQFF. The CDR3 bases are TGCGCCAGCAGCCAAACTAGCGGGGGGCACAATGAGCAGTTCTTC.

This clone was picked up one time. This chain joins TRBV15 and TRBJ1-2, with a weak D call TRBD1 (5 bases). Germline lookup yields CDR1 LNHNV and CDR2 YYDKDF (reference sequence). V was cut by 0 bases and J by 0 bases, with 20 bases left in between. The CDR3 totals 19 residues. DNA for the CDR3: TGTGCCACCAGCAGAGATTGGGAGGTGGGGGGTACGGCTAACTATGGCTACACCTTC. It yields the protein CATSRDWEVGGTANYGYTF.

This clone occurred a few times. This rearrangement joins TRBV28 to TRBJ2-3; a possible D gene is TRBD2 (5 bases). The V end was cut by 3 bases, the J end by 3 bases, with 16 bases between. The CDR3 runs 16 residues. Germline lookup yields CDR1 MDHEN and CDR2 SYDVKM. CDR3 in amino acids: CASSFISRGGTDTQYF. For the CDR3, the DNA is TGTGCCAGCAGTTTTATTAGCCGGGGTGGGACAGATACGCAGTATTTT. Based on the CDR3 plus reference TRBV28 and TRBJ2-3, the full variable domain is DVKVTQSSRYLVKRTGEKVFLECVQDMDHENMFWYRQDPGLGLRLIYFSYDVKMKEKGDIPEGYSVSREKKERFSLILESASTNQTSMYLCASSFISRGGTDTQYFGPGTRLTVL.

V and J are TRBV6-5 and TRBJ1-1; D gene uncertain. The CDR3 sequence is 13 residues long. With 5 bases removed from V and 1 base from J, the gap between germline ends came to 8 bases. The germline V gene encodes CDR1 MNHEY and CDR2 SVGAGI. This chain's CDR3 is CASSRVGNTEAFF. DNA for the CDR3: TGTGCCAGCAGTAGAGTGGGGAACACTGAAGCTTTCTTT.

This chain uses TRBV19 with TRBJ1-4; a possible D gene is TRBD1 (6 bases). The CDR3 has 15 amino acids. V dropped 1 base and J dropped 5 bases, with 11 bases sitting between them. The germline V gene has CDR1 LNHDA and CDR2 SQIVND (reference sequence). CDR3 amino acids: CASSIVPGANEKLFF. Here the CDR3 DNA reads TGTGCCAGTAGTATAGTGCCAGGGGCAAATGAAAAACTGTTTTTT. The full variable domain, completed using reference TRBV19 and TRBJ1-4, is DGGITQSPKYLFRKEGQNVTLSCEQNLNHDAMYWYRQDPGQGLRLIYYSQIVNDFQKGDIAEGYSVSREKKESFPLTVTSAQKNPTAFYLCASSIVPGANEKLFFGSGTQLSVL.

V and J are TRBV19 and TRBJ1-5, with D unresolved. The germline gives CDR1 LNHDA, CDR2 SQIVND (reference sequence). This CDR3 has 15 amino acids. V was pared by 3 bases and J by 6 bases, with 15 bases between. CDR3 residues: CASSMDWVGGQPQHF. The CDR3 DNA follows: TGTGCCAGTAGTATGGACTGGGTTGGCGGTCAGCCCCAGCATTTT.

The chain employs TRBV6-5 and TRBJ1-1, with D perhaps matching TRBD1 (5 bases). Germline-derived CDR1 and CDR2 are MNHEY and SVGAGI. The V and J ends lost 6 bases and 3 bases respectively, with 14 bases between them. This CDR3 has 14 amino acids. The DNA of the CDR3 is TGTGCCAGCAGCGGAGGGGTGAGGGACACTGAAGCTTTCTTT. Protein product: CASSGGVRDTEAFF.

This sequence joins TRBV4-1 and TRBJ2-7; 7 positions agree with TRBD1. Germline-derived CDR1 and CDR2 are MGHRA and YSYEKL. This CDR3 spans 15 amino acids. The J segment lost 5 bases and the V segment lost 1 base, leaving 8 bases of the junction unmatched. Here the CDR3 reads CASSQVKGARHEQYF. CDR3 DNA sequence: TGCGCCAGCAGCCAAGTCAAGGGGGCGCGCCACGAGCAGTACTTC.

This chain joins TRBV4-2 and TRBJ2-2; D is unresolved. The CDR3 spans 16 residues. Between the trimmed V and J ends, which lost 6 bases and 2 bases, there was a span of 16 bases. From germline, CDR1 is LGHNA and CDR2 YNFKEQ. In nucleotides, the CDR3 is TGTGCCAGCAGGCCCGTAAGAGGCAGTAACACCGGGGAGCTGTTTTTT. This translates into CASRPVRGSNTGELFF.